The sequence of this T cell receptor beta chain was determined in a study of blood T cell repertoires in COVID-19 (TCRdb year 2020). Broadly, across the study: Samples covering the acute and convalescent phases of COVID-19 were provided by collaborators in the United States, Italy and Spain. The prospective study material was composed of cDNA or gDNA derived from T cells, B-cell-depleted T cells, or PBMCs. Subjects who had been exposed to COVID-19, were actively infected with it, or had recovered from it provided the deeply sampled blood TCRbeta repertoires that made up the dataset. Samples were obtained from the ongoing ImmuneRACE study (first 160 participants) and from 1,000 to 1,500 subjects provided by 6 global collaborators. The repertoires were released in a freely available public database meant as a resource for research on the immune response to SARS-CoV-2. Where HLA class I and class II types were available, the types were taken from metadata supplied by the sample provider, not from assay-based typing. A de-identified subject ID, COVID-19 status, age in years and sex were almost always included in the sample metadata.

The CDR3 measures 16 amino acids from cysteine to phenylalanine. The CDR3 DNA has 48 bases and is translated from base 1. Per the germline V gene, SGHTA is the CDR1 and FQGNSA is the CDR2. V has 1 base trimmed and J has 5 bases trimmed; junction bases matching no gene number 6. Participants in the prospective study were enrolled through a virtual design, were aged 18 to 89 years, and lived in approximately 25 United States geographic areas. Cohort assignment in the prospective study relied on participant-reported clinical history from a screening survey and a study questionnaire. ImmuneRACE Cohort 3 recovered participants were defined by two consecutive negative NP/OP PCR tests, healthcare professional clearance, or symptom resolution. In the prospective study, mobile phlebotomists collected whole blood, serum and a nasopharyngeal or oropharyngeal swab from each participant. Prospective study participants could optionally give additional blood draws and questionnaires over an approximately 2-month period. Prospective study blood samples were shipped either frozen or at room temperature before DNA extraction.

TCRbeta CDR3 regions were amplified from genomic DNA by means of the immunoSEQ Assay, a bias-controlled multiplex PCR. As for the original processing: Nucleated cell counts per sample were estimated from amplification of reference gene primers within the assay. To quantify the absolute abundance of each unique TCRbeta CDR3 rearrangement, sequence reads were collapsed and filtered. For each sample, productive Simpson clonality was calculated by taking the square root of Simpson's diversity index across productive rearrangements. Sourced from immuneACCESS, this table was stored by TCRdb with only in-frame sequences that have V and J called. A share of the clones is absent; for the studies checked, an unresolved V gene accounts for under half, and the remainder has no known explanation. V, J and clone size were drawn from that table, and D and trimming were deduced from the DNA. In this sample the table shows over 400,000 clones, 75% to 90% of which occur a single time. The ten top clones hold roughly 8.5% of the sample.

Notes on this clone: The antigen this receptor binds is unknown. No much larger clone is present one base from it, and per-base qualities are unavailable.

What the research found in general, with its limitations: Clinical and demographic metadata were provided uncurated, with the amount varying by source and participant.

Sequencing was performed on PBMCs or T cells enriched from blood (not recorded which). The sequence joins TRBV7-2 to TRBJ2-2, with 8 central nucleotides matching TRBD1. This sequence was found in a woman aged 55-69 years who had recovered from COVID-19. The CDR3 region: CASSLEDRDWTGELFF. The nucleotide sequence is given as TGTGCCAGCAGCTTAGAGGACAGGGATTGGACCGGGGAGCTGTTTTTT.